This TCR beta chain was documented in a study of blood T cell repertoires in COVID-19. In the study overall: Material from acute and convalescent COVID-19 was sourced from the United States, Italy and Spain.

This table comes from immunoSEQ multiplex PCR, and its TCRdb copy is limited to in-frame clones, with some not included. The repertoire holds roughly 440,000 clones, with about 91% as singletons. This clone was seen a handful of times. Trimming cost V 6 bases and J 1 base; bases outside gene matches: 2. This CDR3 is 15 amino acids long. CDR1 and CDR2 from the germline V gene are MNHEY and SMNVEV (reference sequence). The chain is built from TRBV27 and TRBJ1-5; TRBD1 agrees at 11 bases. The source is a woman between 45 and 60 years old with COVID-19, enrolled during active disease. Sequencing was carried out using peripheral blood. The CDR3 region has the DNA TGTGCCAGCAGAAGGGACAGGGGGAGCAATCAGCCCCAGCATTTT. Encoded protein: CASRRDRGSNQPQHF.